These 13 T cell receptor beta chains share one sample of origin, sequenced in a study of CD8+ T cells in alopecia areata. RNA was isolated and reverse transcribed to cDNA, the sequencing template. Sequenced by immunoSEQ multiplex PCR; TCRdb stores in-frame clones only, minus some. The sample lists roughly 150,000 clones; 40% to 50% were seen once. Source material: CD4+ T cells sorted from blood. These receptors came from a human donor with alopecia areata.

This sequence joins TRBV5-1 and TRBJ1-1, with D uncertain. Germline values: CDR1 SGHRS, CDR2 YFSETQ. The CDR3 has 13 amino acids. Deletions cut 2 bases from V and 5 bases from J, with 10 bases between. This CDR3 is CASSFVASTEAFF. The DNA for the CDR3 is TGCGCCAGCAGCTTTGTAGCCTCGACTGAAGCTTTCTTT.

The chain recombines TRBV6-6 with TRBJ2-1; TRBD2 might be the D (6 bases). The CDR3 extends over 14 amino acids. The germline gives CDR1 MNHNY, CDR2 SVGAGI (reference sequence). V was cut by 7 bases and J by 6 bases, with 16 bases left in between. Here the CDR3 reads CASTQWRGRNEQFF. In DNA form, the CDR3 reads TGTGCCAGCACTCAATGGAGGGGCCGCAATGAGCAGTTCTTC.

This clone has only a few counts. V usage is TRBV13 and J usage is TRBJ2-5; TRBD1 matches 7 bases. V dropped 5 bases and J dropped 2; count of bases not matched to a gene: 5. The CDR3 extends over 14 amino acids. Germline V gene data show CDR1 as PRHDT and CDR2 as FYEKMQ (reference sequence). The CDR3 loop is CASSLNRGQETQYF. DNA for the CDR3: TGTGCCAGCAGCCTCAACAGGGGACAAGAGACCCAGTACTTC.

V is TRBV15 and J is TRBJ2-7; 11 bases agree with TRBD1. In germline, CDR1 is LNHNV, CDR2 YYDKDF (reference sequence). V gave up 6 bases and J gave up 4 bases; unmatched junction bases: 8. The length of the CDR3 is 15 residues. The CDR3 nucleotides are TGTGCCACCAGAACAGGGACAGGGGGTTCGTACGAGCAGTACTTC. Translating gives CATRTGTGGSYEQYF.

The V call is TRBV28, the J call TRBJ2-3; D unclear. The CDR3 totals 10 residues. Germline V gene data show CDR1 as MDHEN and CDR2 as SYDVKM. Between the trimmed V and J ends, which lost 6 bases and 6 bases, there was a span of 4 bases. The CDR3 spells CASREDTQYF. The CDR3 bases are TGTGCCAGCAGGGAGGATACGCAGTATTTT.

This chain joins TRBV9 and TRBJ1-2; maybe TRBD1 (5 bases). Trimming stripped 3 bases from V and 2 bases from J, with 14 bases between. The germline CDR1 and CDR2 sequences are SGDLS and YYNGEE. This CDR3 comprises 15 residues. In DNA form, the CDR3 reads TGTGCCAGCAGCGCGACTATGGCAGGGAACTATGGCTACACCTTC. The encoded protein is CASSATMAGNYGYTF.

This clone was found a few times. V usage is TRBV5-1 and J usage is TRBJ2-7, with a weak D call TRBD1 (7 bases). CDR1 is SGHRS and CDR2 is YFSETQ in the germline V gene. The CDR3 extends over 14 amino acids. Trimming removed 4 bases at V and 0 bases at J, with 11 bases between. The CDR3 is CASSPGDSSYEQYF. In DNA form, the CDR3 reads TGCGCCAGCAGCCCGGGGGACAGCTCCTACGAGCAGTACTTC.

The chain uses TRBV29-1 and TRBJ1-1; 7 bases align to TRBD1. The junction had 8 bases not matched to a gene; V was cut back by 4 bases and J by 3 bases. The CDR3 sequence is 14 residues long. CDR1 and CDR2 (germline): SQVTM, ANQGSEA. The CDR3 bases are TGCAGCGTTGGGTTCAGGGGGTACTACACTGAAGCTTTCTTT. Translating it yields CSVGFRGYYTEAFF.

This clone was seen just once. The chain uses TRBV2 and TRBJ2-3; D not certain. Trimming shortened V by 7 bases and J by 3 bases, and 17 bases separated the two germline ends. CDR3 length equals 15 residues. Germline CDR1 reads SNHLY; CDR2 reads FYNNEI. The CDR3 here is CASTITPMGTDTQYF. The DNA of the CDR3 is TGTGCCAGCACCATCACCCCGATGGGGACAGATACGCAGTATTTT. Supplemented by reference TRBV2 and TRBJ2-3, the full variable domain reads EPEVTQTPSHQVTQMGQEVILRCVPISNHLYFYWYRQILGQKVEFLVSFYNNEISEKSEIFDDQFSVERPDGSNFTLKIRSTKLEDSAMYFCASTITPMGTDTQYFGPGTRLTVL.

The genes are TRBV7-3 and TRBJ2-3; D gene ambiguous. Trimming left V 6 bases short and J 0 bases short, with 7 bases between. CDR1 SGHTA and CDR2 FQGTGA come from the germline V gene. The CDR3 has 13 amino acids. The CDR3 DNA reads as TGTGCCAGCAGTAAAACTAGCACAGATACGCAGTATTTT. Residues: CASSKTSTDTQYF.

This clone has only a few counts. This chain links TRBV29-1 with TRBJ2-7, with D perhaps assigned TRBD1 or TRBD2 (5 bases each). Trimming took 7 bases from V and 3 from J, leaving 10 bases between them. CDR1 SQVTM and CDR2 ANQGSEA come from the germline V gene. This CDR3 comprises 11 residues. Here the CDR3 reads CSAGTSYEQYF. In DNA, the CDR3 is TGCAGCGCCGGGACGAGCTACGAGCAGTACTTC.

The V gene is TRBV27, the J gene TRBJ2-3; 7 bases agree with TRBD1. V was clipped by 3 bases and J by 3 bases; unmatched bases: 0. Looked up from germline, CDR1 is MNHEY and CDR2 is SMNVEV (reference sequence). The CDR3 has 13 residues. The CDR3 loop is CASSFRGTDTQYF. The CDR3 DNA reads TGTGCCAGCAGTTTCAGGGGGACAGATACGCAGTATTTT.

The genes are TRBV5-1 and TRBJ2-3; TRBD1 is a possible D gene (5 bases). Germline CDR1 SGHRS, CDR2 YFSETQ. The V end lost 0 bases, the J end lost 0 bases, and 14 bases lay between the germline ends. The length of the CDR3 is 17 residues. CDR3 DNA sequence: TGCGCCAGCAGCTTGGCCGGACACAGGACAAGCACAGATACGCAGTATTTT. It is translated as CASSLAGHRTSTDTQYF. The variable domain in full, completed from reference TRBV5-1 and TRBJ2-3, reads KAGVTQTPRYLIKTRGQQVTLSCSPISGHRSVSWYQQTPGQGLQFLFEYFSETQRNKGNFPGRFSGRQFSNSRSEMNVSTLELGDSALYLCASSLAGHRTSTDTQYFGPGTRLTVL.